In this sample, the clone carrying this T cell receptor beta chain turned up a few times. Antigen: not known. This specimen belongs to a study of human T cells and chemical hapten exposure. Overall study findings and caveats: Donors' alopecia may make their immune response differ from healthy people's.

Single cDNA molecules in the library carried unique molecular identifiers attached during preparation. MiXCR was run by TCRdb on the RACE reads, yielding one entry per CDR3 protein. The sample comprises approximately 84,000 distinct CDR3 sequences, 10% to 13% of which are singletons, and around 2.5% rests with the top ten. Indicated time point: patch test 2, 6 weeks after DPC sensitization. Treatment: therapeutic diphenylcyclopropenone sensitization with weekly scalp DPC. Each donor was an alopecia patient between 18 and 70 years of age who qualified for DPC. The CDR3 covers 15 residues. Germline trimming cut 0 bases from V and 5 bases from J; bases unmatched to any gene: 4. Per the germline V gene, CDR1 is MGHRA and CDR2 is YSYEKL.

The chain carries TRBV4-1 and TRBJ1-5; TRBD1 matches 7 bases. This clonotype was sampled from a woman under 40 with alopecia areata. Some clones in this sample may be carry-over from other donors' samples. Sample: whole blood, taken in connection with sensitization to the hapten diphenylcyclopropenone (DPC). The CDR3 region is CASSQDPQGHQPQHF. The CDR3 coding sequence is TGCGCCAGCAGCCAAGACCCACAGGGGCATCAGCCCCAGCATTTT.